Below are 9 T cell receptor beta chains sequenced from a single sample in a study of beta chain features in type 1 diabetes. The sequenced template was cDNA made from the entire isolated RNA. Profiling relied on immunoSEQ multiplex PCR, and the TCRdb table lists in-frame clones only, not all of them. The table has about 230,000 clones, over 7.5% seen once; the top ten hold about 0.037%. Sequencing was performed on naive CD4+ T cells from blood. The origin of the receptors is a woman in her late teens or twenties in good health.

V gene TRBV20-1 combines with J gene TRBJ2-1; D is possibly TRBD2 (5 bases). Germline CDR1 is DFQATT and CDR2 is SNEGSKA (reference sequence). V gave up 7 bases and J gave up 6 bases, with 7 bases separating them. There are 10 residues in the CDR3. CDR3 region: CSVRGNEQFF. CDR3 DNA: TGCAGTGTACGGGGCAATGAGCAGTTCTTC.

The rearrangement links TRBV6-1 to TRBJ1-4, with D uncertain. CDR3 length equals 14 residues. Germline V gene data show CDR1 as MNHNS and CDR2 as SASEGT. V gave up 0 bases and J gave up 5 bases, with 7 bases separating them. As DNA, the CDR3 is TGTGCCAGCAGTGAAGCGGGAGGGAATGAAAAACTGTTTTTT. The encoded protein is CASSEAGGNEKLFF.

This clone was seen more than once but under ten times. The chain couples TRBV5-4 to TRBJ2-1; TRBD2 matches 11 bases. Germline assignment: CDR1 SGHNT and CDR2 YYREEE (reference sequence). The CDR3 is 15 residues long. Germline trimming cut 3 bases from V and 5 bases from J; bases unmatched to any gene: 4. The CDR3 DNA sequence: TGTGCCAGCAGCTCCTCTAGCGGGAGGAACAATGAGCAGTTCTTC. Translation: CASSSSSGRNNEQFF.

The chain joins TRBV5-1 to TRBJ2-3; 16 bases match TRBD2. J was trimmed by 0 bases and V by 5 bases; bases with no gene match: 9. There are 19 residues in the CDR3. Germline CDR1 reads SGHRS; CDR2 reads YFSETQ. This chain's CDR3 is CASSPGLAGGKSSTDTQYF. CDR3 bases: TGCGCCAGCAGTCCGGGACTAGCGGGAGGGAAGTCTAGCACAGATACGCAGTATTTT.

This clone was recorded a few times. This chain joins TRBV30 and TRBJ1-2, with 9 bases identical to TRBD1. There are 15 residues in the CDR3. CDR1 GTSNPN and CDR2 SVGIG come from the germline V gene (reference sequence). The ends lost 0 bases at V and 2 bases at J; junction bases unmatched: 4. The CDR3 coding sequence is TGTGCCTGGAGTGTGGGGACAGGGCTCAACTATGGCTACACCTTC. Its protein is CAWSVGTGLNYGYTF.

This clone was observed a handful of times. The V and J genes are TRBV6-1 and TRBJ2-1; D unclear. V shed 2 bases and J shed 7 bases, with 6 bases lying between them. The length of the CDR3 is 12 residues. Germline V gene data show CDR1 as MNHNS and CDR2 as SASEGT. CDR3 coding DNA: TGTGCCAGCAGTGAAACCGGTAATGAGCAGTTCTTC. It translates to CASSETGNEQFF.

This chain joins TRBV14 and TRBJ2-2; D perhaps matches TRBD2 (6 bases). Per germline, CDR1 SGHDN and CDR2 FVKESK. This CDR3 comprises 15 residues. V was trimmed by 3 bases and J by 8 bases, leaving 16 bases between them. CDR3 region: CASSHRRADGGELFF. The DNA of the CDR3 is TGTGCCAGCAGCCACCGGAGGGCGGATGGAGGGGAGCTGTTTTTT.

This chain uses TRBV5-1 with TRBJ1-1; TRBD1 matches at 7 bases. Germline lookup yields CDR1 SGHRS and CDR2 YFSETQ. CDR3 size: 14 residues. Unmatched junction bases numbered 4, after V lost 0 bases and J lost 5 bases. CDR3 coding DNA: TGCGCCAGCAGCTTGGTAGGGGGCGAAACTGAAGCTTTCTTT. This translates into CASSLVGGETEAFF.

The rearrangement joins TRBV6-1 to TRBJ2-7, with 9 bases identical to TRBD2. The germline V gene has CDR1 MNHNS and CDR2 SASEGT. CDR3 size: 15 residues. V dropped 7 bases and J dropped 2; count of bases not matched to a gene: 9. The CDR3 coding sequence is TGTGCCAGCAACCTACAGCGGGGGGAAACCTACGAGCAGTACTTC. Translation gives CASNLQRGETYEQYF.